Shown below are 10 T cell receptor beta chains from a single sample sequenced in a study of OX40 agonist ivuxolimab in advanced cancers. Generated by immunoSEQ multiplex PCR, the TCRdb table keeps only in-frame clones and is missing some. The sample has 100,000 to 140,000 clones; more than 85% are singletons. Sequences were derived from CD4+ or CD8+ T cells sorted from blood, sampled in a trial of the OX40 agonist ivuxolimab. These receptors were collected from an adult with an advanced solid tumor such as melanoma, head and neck, liver or kidney cancer.

This clone showed up just once. The chain employs TRBV7-2 and TRBJ2-3, with TRBD2 identical over 9 bases. Trimming at V came to 1 base and at J to 5 bases, leaving 10 bases not matched to a gene. CDR3 size: 17 residues. Looked up from germline, CDR1 is SGHTA and CDR2 is FQGNSA. Here the CDR3 reads CASSLGRAGGPQDTQYF. The CDR3 DNA follows: TGTGCCAGCAGCTTAGGACGGGCGGGAGGGCCTCAAGATACGCAGTATTTT.

The V call is TRBV7-3, the J call TRBJ2-1; 10 bases map to TRBD2. The germline gives CDR1 SGHTA, CDR2 FQGTGA. The length of the CDR3 is 15 residues. J lost 6 bases, V lost 1 base, and 3 bases had no gene match. DNA of the CDR3: TGTGCCAGCAGCTTAATCGCTAGCGGGGGCAATGAGCAGTTCTTC. Translating gives CASSLIASGGNEQFF.

V and J are TRBV15 and TRBJ2-7, with 7 bases that match TRBD1. This CDR3 region has 14 residues. Germline CDR1 reads LNHNV; CDR2 reads YYDKDF (reference sequence). V was pared by 5 bases and J by 3 bases, with 7 bases of the junction left unmatched. CDR3 nucleotides: TGTGCCACCAGCCCACGACAGGGAGTCTACGAGCAGTACTTC. As protein: CATSPRQGVYEQYF.

The V call is TRBV28, the J call TRBJ1-2; a weak D match, TRBD1 (5 bases). The germline gives CDR1 MDHEN, CDR2 SYDVKM. There are 17 residues in the CDR3. Trimming removed 6 bases at V and 2 bases at J, with 22 bases between. The CDR3 DNA is TGTGCCAGCAGCTTGACTGGTGGGGCGCGGGGGAACTATGGCTACACCTTC. Its translation: CASSLTGGARGNYGYTF.

The chain is built from TRBV27 and TRBJ2-7, with 10 bases fitting TRBD2. Looked up from germline, CDR1 is MNHEY and CDR2 is SMNVEV (reference sequence). This CDR3 has 15 residues. V dropped 3 bases and J dropped 3; count of bases not matched to a gene: 5. The CDR3 DNA follows: TGTGCCAGCAGTTTTACTAGCGGGGAAATCTACGAGCAGTACTTC. Protein product: CASSFTSGEIYEQYF.

CDR3 loop: CASSLGPDTNTGELFF. The CDR3 DNA follows: TGTGCCAGCAGCTTAGGACCGGATACGAACACCGGGGAGCTGTTTTTT. The V and J genes are TRBV7-2 and TRBJ2-2; no reliable D call. With 1 base removed from V and 0 bases from J, the gap between germline ends came to 9 bases. Looked up from germline, CDR1 is SGHTA and CDR2 is FQGNSA. The CDR3 totals 16 residues.

This rearrangement joins TRBV28 to TRBJ2-7; 9 bases are a match to TRBD1. Trimming at V came to 6 bases and at J to 6 bases, leaving 12 bases not matched to a gene. The CDR3 consists of 15 residues. CDR1 MDHEN and CDR2 SYDVKM come from the germline V gene. The CDR3 loop reads CASRERTGARGEQYF. The CDR3 nucleotides read TGTGCCAGCAGGGAGAGGACAGGGGCTAGAGGCGAGCAGTACTTC.

This clone appeared once. V usage is TRBV5-1 and J usage is TRBJ1-4, with 7 bases aligning to TRBD1. Germline trimming cut 4 bases from V and 6 bases from J; bases unmatched to any gene: 6. CDR1 and CDR2 (germline): SGHRS, YFSETQ. The CDR3 covers 14 residues. In DNA form, the CDR3 reads TGCGCCAGCAGCCGAGACAGGGCGGATGAAAAACTGTTTTTT. Encoded protein: CASSRDRADEKLFF.

The rearrangement joins TRBV10-3 to TRBJ2-7, with 10 positions matching TRBD2. Germline-derived CDR1 and CDR2 are ENHRY and SYGVKD. With V trimmed by 2 bases and J by 2 bases, 3 bases remained unmatched. The CDR3 covers 15 residues. Written as DNA, the CDR3 is TGTGCCATCAGTGAGCTAGCGGGAGTGACCTACGAGCAGTACTTC. Translation: CAISELAGVTYEQYF.

V and J are TRBV11-3 and TRBJ2-1; D possibly corresponds to TRBD2 (6 bases). V shed 1 base and J shed 6 bases, with 16 bases lying between them. The CDR3 has 16 residues. Germline CDR1 SGHNT, CDR2 YENEEA. CDR3 sequence reads: CASSLGQGSGLNEQFF. In nucleotides, the CDR3 is TGTGCCAGCAGCTTAGGTCAGGGTAGCGGACTCAATGAGCAGTTCTTC.